The T cell receptor beta chain described here comes from a study of blood T cell repertoires in COVID-19 (dated by TCRdb to the early 2020s). Broadly, across the study: Samples covering the acute and convalescent phases of COVID-19 were provided by collaborators in the United States, Italy and Spain. Samples came from the ongoing ImmuneRACE study (first 160 participants) plus 1,254 subjects from 6 global collaborators. Sample metadata almost always included a de-identified subject ID, COVID-19 status, age in years and sex. HLA class I and class II types, where available, came from metadata supplied by the sample provider rather than from assay-based typing. Subjects who had been exposed to COVID-19, were actively infected with it, or had recovered from it provided the deeply sampled blood TCRbeta repertoires that made up the dataset. A freely available public database, intended as a resource for researchers studying the immune response to SARS-CoV-2, is where the repertoires were released. The material from the prospective study consisted of cDNA or gDNA derived from T cells, B-cell-depleted T cells, or PBMCs.

Germline trimming amounts to 3 bases on V and 4 bases on J, with 4 as the count of junction bases outside the gene matches. The CDR3 holds 15 amino acids from the cysteine to the phenylalanine. Only the CDR3 region is kept as DNA, spanning 45 bases read in frame from base 1. CDR1 and CDR2 were assigned from the germline V gene as KGHSH and LQKENI. The immunoSEQ Assay, a bias-controlled multiplex PCR, was used to amplify TCRbeta CDR3 regions from genomic DNA. The authors' analysis ran thus. The number of nucleated cells in each sample was estimated by amplification of reference gene primers within the assay. To quantify the absolute abundance of each unique TCRbeta CDR3 rearrangement, sequence reads were collapsed and filtered. Productive Simpson clonality was computed per sample as the square root of Simpson's diversity index over productive rearrangements. The clones in this table, taken by TCRdb from immuneACCESS, are in-frame only. Not every clone is retained; where verified, under half of the shortfall comes from an unresolved V gene, and the cause of the rest is unknown. The D gene and trimming were derived from the DNA, and the V and J assignments and clone size from that table. This sample comprises approximately 210,000 clones, roughly 82% of them detected only once. The ten most abundant clones make up approximately 12% of the sample.

Each collaborating institution followed its own protocols to collect whole blood in K2EDTA tubes. For TCRbeta analysis, collaborators shipped samples as frozen whole blood, isolated PBMCs, or DNA extracted from either of those sample types. Beyond this particular receptor, the publication reports: The amount of clinical and demographic metadata varied by source and participant and was provided uncurated.

With regard to this clone: The antigen it binds to is not known. No base qualities exist here, and no much larger clone lies one base off it.

The receptor was isolated from a woman in her 40s with acute or convalescent COVID-19. The chain employs TRBV18 and TRBJ1-4, and 8 junction bases match TRBD1. Sequenced input: peripheral blood. The nucleotides are TGTGCCAGCTCACCGACACAGGGGGATAATGAAAAACTGTTTTTT. This yields the protein CASSPTQGDNEKLFF.